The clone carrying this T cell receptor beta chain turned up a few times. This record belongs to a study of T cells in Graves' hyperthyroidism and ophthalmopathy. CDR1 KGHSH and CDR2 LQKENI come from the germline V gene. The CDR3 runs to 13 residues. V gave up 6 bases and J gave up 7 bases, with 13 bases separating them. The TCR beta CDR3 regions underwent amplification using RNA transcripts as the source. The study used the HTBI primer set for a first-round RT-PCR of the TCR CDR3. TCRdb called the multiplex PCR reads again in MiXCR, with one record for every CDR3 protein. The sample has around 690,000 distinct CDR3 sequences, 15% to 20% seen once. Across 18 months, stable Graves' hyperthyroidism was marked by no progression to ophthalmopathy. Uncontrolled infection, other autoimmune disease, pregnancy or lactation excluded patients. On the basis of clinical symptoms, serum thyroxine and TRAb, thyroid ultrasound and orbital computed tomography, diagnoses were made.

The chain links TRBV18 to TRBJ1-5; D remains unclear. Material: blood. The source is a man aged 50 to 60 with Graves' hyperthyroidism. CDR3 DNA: TGTGCCAGCTCGGGATTTAACGGGCAGCCCCAGCATTTT. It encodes CASSGFNGQPQHF.